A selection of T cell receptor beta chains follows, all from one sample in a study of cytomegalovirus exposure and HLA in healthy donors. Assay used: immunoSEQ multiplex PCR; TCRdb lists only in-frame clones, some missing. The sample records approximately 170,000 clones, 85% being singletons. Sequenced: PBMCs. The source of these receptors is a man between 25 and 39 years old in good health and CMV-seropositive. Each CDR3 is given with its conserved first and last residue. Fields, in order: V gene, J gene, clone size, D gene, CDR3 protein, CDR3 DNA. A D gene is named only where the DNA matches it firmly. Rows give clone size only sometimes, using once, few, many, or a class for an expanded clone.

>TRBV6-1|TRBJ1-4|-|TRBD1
CASSERVGGETNEKLFF
TGTGCCAGCAGTGAAAGGGTAGGGGGCGAGACTAATGAAAAACTGTTTTTT
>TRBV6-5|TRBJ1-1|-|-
CASSSLSEAFF
TGTGCCAGCAGCTCGCTATCTGAAGCTTTCTTT
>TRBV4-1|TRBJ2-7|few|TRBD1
CASSQTGVTYEQYF
TGCGCCAGCAGCCAAACAGGGGTAACCTACGAGCAGTACTTC
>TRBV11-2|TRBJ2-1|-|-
CASSLYGRANYNEQFF
TGTGCCAGCAGCTTATACGGGCGGGCAAACTACAATGAGCAGTTCTTC
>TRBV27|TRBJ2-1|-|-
CASSLERDWEQFF
TGTGCCAGCAGTTTAGAACGGGATTGGGAGCAGTTCTTC
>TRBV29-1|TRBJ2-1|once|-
CSVEEGKGFSYNEQFF
TGCAGCGTTGAAGAGGGTAAGGGGTTCTCCTACAATGAGCAGTTCTTC
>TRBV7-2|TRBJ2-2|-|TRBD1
CASSLDRGSAGELFF
TGTGCCAGCAGCTTAGACAGGGGATCGGCCGGGGAGCTGTTTTTT
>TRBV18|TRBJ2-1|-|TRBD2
CASSPTSANNEQFF
TGTGCCAGCTCGCCAACTAGCGCTAACAATGAGCAGTTCTTC
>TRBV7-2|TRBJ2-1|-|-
CASSLAGATYNEQFF
TGTGCCAGCAGCTTAGCGGGAGCAACCTACAATGAGCAGTTCTTC
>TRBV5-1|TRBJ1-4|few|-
CASSPPTGGEKLFF
TGCGCCAGCAGCCCCCCGACAGGCGGGGAAAAACTGTTTTTT
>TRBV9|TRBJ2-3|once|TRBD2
CASSVGLAGRPDTQYF
TGTGCCAGCAGCGTAGGGCTAGCGGGGCGCCCAGATACGCAGTATTTT
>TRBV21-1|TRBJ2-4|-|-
CATLLGLAKNIQYF
TGTGCCACCCTCTTGGGACTAGCCAAAAACATTCAGTACTTC
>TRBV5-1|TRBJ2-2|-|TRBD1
CASSLVQGANTGELFF
TGCGCCAGCAGCTTGGTACAGGGGGCGAACACCGGGGAGCTGTTTTTT
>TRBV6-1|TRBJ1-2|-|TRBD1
CASSGQGSFGGYTF
TGTGCCAGCAGTGGACAGGGTTCCTTCGGTGGCTACACCTTC
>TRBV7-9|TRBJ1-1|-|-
CSSSGTNRERPNTEAFF
TGTTCCAGCAGCGGAACGAACAGGGAGCGGCCGAACACTGAAGCTTTCTTT
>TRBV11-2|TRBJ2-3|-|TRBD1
CASSIPTGGWADTQYF
TGTGCCAGCAGCATCCCGACAGGGGGCTGGGCAGATACGCAGTATTTT
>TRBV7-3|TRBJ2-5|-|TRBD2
CASSPQVGLEETQYF
TGTGCCAGCAGCCCCCAGGTGGGACTAGAAGAGACCCAGTACTTC
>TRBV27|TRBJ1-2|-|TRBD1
CASRSTGALGYTF
TGTGCCAGCAGGTCCACAGGGGCATTGGGCTACACCTTC
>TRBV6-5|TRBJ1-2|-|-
CASSAGLDYGYTF
TGTGCCAGCAGCGCGGGTTTGGACTATGGCTACACCTTC
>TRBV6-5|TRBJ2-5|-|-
CAVRRDLNQETQYF
TGTGCTGTACGGAGGGATTTGAACCAAGAGACCCAGTACTTC
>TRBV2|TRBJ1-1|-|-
CASSVGVNTEAFF
TGTGCCAGCAGTGTCGGGGTGAACACTGAAGCTTTCTTT
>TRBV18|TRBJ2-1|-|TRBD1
CASSPGQVNEQFF
TGTGCCAGCTCACCCGGACAGGTCAATGAGCAGTTCTTC
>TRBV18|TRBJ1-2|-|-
CASSPDSNYGYTF
TGTGCCAGCTCACCTGACAGCAACTATGGCTACACCTTC
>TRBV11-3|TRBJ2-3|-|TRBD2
CASSLVLAGITDTQYF
TGTGCCAGCAGCTTAGTCCTAGCGGGAATTACAGATACGCAGTATTTT
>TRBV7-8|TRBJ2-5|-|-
CASSLARRSQGETQYF
TGTGCCAGCAGCTTAGCGCGGAGGTCTCAGGGGGAGACCCAGTACTTC
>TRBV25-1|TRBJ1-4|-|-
CASRAGLTDEKLFF
TGTGCCAGCAGGGCAGGGTTAACGGATGAAAAACTGTTTTTT
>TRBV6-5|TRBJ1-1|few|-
CASSPMEVNTEAFF
TGTGCCAGCAGCCCCATGGAGGTCAACACTGAAGCTTTCTTT
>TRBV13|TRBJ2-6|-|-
CASSRTGSGANVLTF
TGTGCCAGCAGCCGCACAGGGTCTGGGGCCAACGTCCTGACTTTC
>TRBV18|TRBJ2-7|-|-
CASSPSRMEGNEQYF
TGTGCCAGCTCACCCTCCCGGATGGAGGGCAACGAGCAGTACTTC
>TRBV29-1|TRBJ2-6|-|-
CSVAVSGANVLTF
TGCAGCGTTGCTGTCTCTGGGGCCAACGTCCTGACTTTC
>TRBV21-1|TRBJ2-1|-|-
CASSKGQADNNEQFF
TGTGCCAGCAGCAAAGGACAGGCCGATAACAATGAGCAGTTCTTC
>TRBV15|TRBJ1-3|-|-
CATSRGQRLAGNTIYF
TGTGCCACCAGCAGAGGACAGAGGCTGGCCGGAAACACCATATATTTT
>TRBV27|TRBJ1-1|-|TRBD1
CASSWDRGNTEAFF
TGTGCCAGCAGTTGGGACAGGGGAAACACTGAAGCTTTCTTT
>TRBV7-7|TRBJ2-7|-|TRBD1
CASSPGTGSSYEQYF
TGTGCTAGCAGCCCTGGGACAGGGAGCTCCTACGAGCAGTACTTC
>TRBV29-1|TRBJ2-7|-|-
CSVGGETGEYEQYF
TGCAGCGTTGGGGGGGAGACGGGAGAATACGAGCAGTACTTC
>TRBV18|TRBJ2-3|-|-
CASSPLPSLSDTQYF
TGTGCCAGCTCACCTCTACCCTCGCTATCAGATACGCAGTATTTT
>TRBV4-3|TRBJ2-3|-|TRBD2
CASSQEGQREGHEDTQYF
TGCGCCAGCAGCCAAGAAGGGCAGCGGGAGGGCCACGAGGATACGCAGTATTTT
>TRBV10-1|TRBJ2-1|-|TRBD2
CASSERAGGNEQFF
TGCGCCAGCAGTGAACGCGCGGGGGGCAATGAGCAGTTCTTC
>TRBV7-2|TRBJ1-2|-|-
CASSLGGNGRGGYTF
TGTGCCAGCAGCTTAGGGGGTAACGGCCGGGGTGGCTACACCTTC
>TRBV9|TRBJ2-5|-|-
CASSVSQVSETQYF
TGTGCCAGCAGCGTATCTCAGGTATCAGAGACCCAGTACTTC
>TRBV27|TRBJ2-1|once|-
CASSLTRDGYNEQFF
TGTGCCAGCAGTTTGACAAGAGATGGCTACAATGAGCAGTTCTTC
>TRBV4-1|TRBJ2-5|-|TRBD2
CASSQGEAGGAETQYF
TGCGCCAGCAGCCAAGGGGAGGCGGGAGGGGCGGAGACCCAGTACTTC
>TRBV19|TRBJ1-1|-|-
CASSRGRKNTEAFF
TGTGCCAGTAGTCGGGGTCGGAAGAACACTGAAGCTTTCTTT
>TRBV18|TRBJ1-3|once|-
CASSPSGYNTIYF
TGTGCCAGCTCACCTTCGGGGTATAACACCATATATTTT
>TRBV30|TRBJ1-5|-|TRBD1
CAWSLRDSRNQPQHF
TGTGCCTGGAGTCTCCGGGACAGTCGCAATCAGCCCCAGCATTTT
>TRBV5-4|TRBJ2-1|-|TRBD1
CASSAGTGRYNEQFF
TGTGCCAGCAGCGCCGGGACAGGGCGCTACAATGAGCAGTTCTTC
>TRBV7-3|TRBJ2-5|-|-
CASSLNGQEETQYF
TGTGCCAGCAGCTTAAACGGCCAGGAAGAGACCCAGTACTTC
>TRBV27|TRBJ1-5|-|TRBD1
CASSSLTGQGSQPQHF
TGTGCCAGCAGCTCCTTGACGGGACAGGGCTCTCAGCCCCAGCATTTT